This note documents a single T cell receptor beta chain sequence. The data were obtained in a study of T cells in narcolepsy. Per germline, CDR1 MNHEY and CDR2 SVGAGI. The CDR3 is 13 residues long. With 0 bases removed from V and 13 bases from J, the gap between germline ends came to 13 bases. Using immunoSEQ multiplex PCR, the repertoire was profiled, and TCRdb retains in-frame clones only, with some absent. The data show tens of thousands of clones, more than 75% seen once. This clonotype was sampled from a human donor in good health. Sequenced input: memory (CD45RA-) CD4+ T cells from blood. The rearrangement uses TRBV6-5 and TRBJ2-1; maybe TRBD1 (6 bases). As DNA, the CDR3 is TGTGCCAGCAGTTACTCGATAACGGGACACCAGTTCTTC. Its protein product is CASSYSITGHQFF.